In this sample, the clone carrying this T cell receptor beta chain turned up a few times. In TCRdb, the 5' RACE reads were re-called with MiXCR into one record per CDR3 protein. The sample carries about 96,000 distinct CDR3 sequences, approximately 18% recorded once. This sample is drawn from a study of T cells of healthy individuals. V shed 1 base and J shed 8 bases, with 14 bases lying between them. Looked up from germline, CDR1 is LNHNV and CDR2 is YYDKDF (reference sequence). This CDR3 contains 14 residues. V is TRBV15 and J is TRBJ1-2; D is uncertain. The clonotype comes from a human donor in good health. The CDR3 DNA sequence: TGTGCCACCAGCAGAGCGACCGACGGGAAAGGCTACACCTTC. This sequence encodes CATSRATDGKGYTF.